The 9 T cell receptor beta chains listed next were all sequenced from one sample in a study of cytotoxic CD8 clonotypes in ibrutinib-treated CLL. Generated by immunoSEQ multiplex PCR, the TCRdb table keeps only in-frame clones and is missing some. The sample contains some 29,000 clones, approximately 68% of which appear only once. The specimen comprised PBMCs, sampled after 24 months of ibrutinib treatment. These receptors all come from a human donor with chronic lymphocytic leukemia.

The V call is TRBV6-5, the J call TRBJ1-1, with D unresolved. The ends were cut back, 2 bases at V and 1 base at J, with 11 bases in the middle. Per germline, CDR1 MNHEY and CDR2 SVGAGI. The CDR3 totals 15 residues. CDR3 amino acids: CASSYRREWNTEAFF. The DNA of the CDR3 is TGTGCCAGCAGTTACCGCAGAGAGTGGAACACTGAAGCTTTCTTT.

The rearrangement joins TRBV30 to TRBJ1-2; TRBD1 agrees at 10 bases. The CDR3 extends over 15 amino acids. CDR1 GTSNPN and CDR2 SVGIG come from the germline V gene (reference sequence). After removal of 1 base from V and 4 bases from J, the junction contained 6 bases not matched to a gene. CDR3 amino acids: CAWSGDRGRGYGYTF. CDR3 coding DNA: TGTGCCTGGAGTGGGGACAGGGGAAGGGGCTATGGCTACACCTTC.

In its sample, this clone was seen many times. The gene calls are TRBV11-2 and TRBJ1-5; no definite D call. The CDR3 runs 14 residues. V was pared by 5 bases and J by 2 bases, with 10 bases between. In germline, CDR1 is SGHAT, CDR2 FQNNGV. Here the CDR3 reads CASSPRAGNQPQHF. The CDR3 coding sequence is TGTGCCAGCAGCCCCCGCGCCGGCAATCAGCCCCAGCATTTT.

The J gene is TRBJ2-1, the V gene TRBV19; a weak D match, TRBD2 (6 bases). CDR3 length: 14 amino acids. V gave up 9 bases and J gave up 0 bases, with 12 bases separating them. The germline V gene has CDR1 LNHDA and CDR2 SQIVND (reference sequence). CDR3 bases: TGTGCCAGCTCACCGCGGGGCTCCTACAATGAGCAGTTCTTC. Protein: CASSPRGSYNEQFF.

CDR3 DNA: TGTGCCAGTAGGGAACAGGGAGGGTATGGCTACACCTTC. This encodes CASREQGGYGYTF. This chain connects TRBV19 to TRBJ1-2, with a tentative D call TRBD1 (6 bases). Per the germline V gene, CDR1 is LNHDA and CDR2 is SQIVND (reference sequence). The CDR3 covers 13 residues. Trimming shortened V by 6 bases and J by 5 bases, and 13 bases separated the two germline ends.

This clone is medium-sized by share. Here the CDR3 reads CASSFRGRGPGTDTQYF. The CDR3 DNA reads TGTGCCAGCAGCTTCCGCGGTAGGGGGCCGGGCACAGATACGCAGTATTTT. The V gene is TRBV5-6, the J gene TRBJ2-3, with TRBD1 matching over 7 bases. Germline trimming cut 2 bases from V and 1 base from J; bases unmatched to any gene: 10. This CDR3 contains 17 residues. Germline lookup yields CDR1 SGHDT and CDR2 YYEEEE.

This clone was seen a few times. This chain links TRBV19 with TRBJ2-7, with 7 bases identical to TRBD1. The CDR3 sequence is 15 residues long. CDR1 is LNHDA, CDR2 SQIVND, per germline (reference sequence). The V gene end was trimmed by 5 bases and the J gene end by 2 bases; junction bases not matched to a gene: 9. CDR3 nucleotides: TGTGCCAGTAGTTCCACGACAGGGACCCCCTACGAGCAGTACTTC. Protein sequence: CASSSTTGTPYEQYF.

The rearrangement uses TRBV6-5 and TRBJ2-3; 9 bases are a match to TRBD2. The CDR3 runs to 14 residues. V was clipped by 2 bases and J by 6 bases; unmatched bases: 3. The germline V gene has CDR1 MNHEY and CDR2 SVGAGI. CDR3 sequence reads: CASSYGTSFDTQYF. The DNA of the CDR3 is TGTGCCAGCAGTTACGGGACTAGCTTTGATACGCAGTATTTT.

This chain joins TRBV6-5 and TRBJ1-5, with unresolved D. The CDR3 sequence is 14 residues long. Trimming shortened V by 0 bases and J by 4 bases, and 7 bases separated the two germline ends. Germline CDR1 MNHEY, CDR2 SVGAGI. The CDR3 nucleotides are TGTGCCAGCAGTTACTCATCAGGAAATCAGCCCCAGCATTTT. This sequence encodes CASSYSSGNQPQHF.